This T cell receptor (beta chain) was captured in a study of radiation and T cells in renal cell carcinoma. Comment on this clone: The antigen is not known.

Germline V gives CDR1 SGHRS, CDR2 YFSETQ. CDR3 length equals 12 residues. V lost 4 bases and J lost 6; bases outside the gene matches: 3. General study results and limits: In blood, top tumor clones expanded by 2 weeks, shrinking by 4.

Sequencing used immunoSEQ multiplex PCR; TCRdb keeps in-frame clones, though not all of them. The data contain some 120,000 clones, approximately 75% of them singletons. Sample time point: blood 2 weeks post-SBRT. Treatment defined: 15 Gy SBRT to primary tumor, nephrectomy 4 weeks later. Blood was sampled at baseline, 2 weeks and 4 weeks after SBRT. The tumor was a clear cell renal cell carcinoma. The sequencing used blood, collected from a patient whose treatment included radiotherapy and nephrectomy. The receptor comes from a woman aged 60-75 years with renal cell carcinoma. The chain employs TRBV5-1 and TRBJ1-2; 7 bases match TRBD1. CDR3 in amino acids: CASSGDRDGYTF. CDR3 in DNA: TGCGCCAGCAGCGGCGACAGGGATGGCTACACCTTC.